Listed below are T cell receptor beta chains from one sample, sequenced in a study of shared clonotypes between healthy human individuals. Profiling relied on immunoSEQ multiplex PCR, and the TCRdb table lists in-frame clones only, not all of them. Of around 2.5 million clones in the sample, approximately 94% were seen once. Sequenced: naive CD4+ T cells from PBMCs. All receptors derive from a man aged 18 to 29 in good health. Some clones in this sample may be carry-over from other donors' samples. Each CDR3 is given with its conserved first and last residue. Clone sizes are given selectively: once, few, many, or a class where the clone is expanded.

j_gene: TRBJ2-5
abundance: .
v_gene: TRBV30
CDR3aa: CAWSEIKRRGETQYF

j_gene: TRBJ2-7
abundance: .
v_gene: TRBV28
CDR3aa: CAIQTSGYEQYF

j_gene: TRBJ1-1
abundance: .
v_gene: TRBV5-1
CDR3aa: CASSLFAQGISMNTEAFF

j_gene: TRBJ1-1
abundance: .
v_gene: TRBV28
CDR3aa: CASRTGSLEAFF

j_gene: TRBJ2-7
abundance: .
v_gene: TRBV2
CDR3aa: CASRRDTHEQYF

j_gene: TRBJ2-1
abundance: once
v_gene: TRBV5-1
CDR3aa: CASSTGLFNEQFF

j_gene: TRBJ2-2
abundance: .
v_gene: TRBV5-1
CDR3aa: CASSFILGHIANTGELFF

j_gene: TRBJ1-2
abundance: .
v_gene: TRBV9
CDR3aa: CASSERPGTNYGYTF

j_gene: TRBJ2-4
abundance: .
v_gene: TRBV10-1
CDR3aa: CASSRDTSVHIQYF

j_gene: TRBJ2-7
abundance: .
v_gene: TRBV6-6
CDR3aa: CASSYLTVSYEQYF

j_gene: TRBJ2-1
abundance: once
v_gene: TRBV7-9
CDR3aa: CASSLGAGRPYNEQFF

j_gene: TRBJ2-3
abundance: .
v_gene: TRBV14
CDR3aa: CASSHSYPMAQYF

j_gene: TRBJ1-2
abundance: once
v_gene: TRBV19
CDR3aa: CASSSRGRGYGYTF

j_gene: TRBJ2-5
abundance: .
v_gene: TRBV5-1
CDR3aa: CASSPWTGGGETQYF

j_gene: TRBJ2-5
abundance: .
v_gene: TRBV7-2
CDR3aa: CASSLAFGSSLDQETQYF

j_gene: TRBJ1-6
abundance: .
v_gene: TRBV6-5
CDR3aa: CASSYSPPSPNSPLHF

j_gene: TRBJ2-3
abundance: .
v_gene: TRBV6-5
CDR3aa: CASSYSSGSTDTQYF

j_gene: TRBJ1-4
abundance: .
v_gene: TRBV5-6
CDR3aa: CASSVRGQEKLFF

j_gene: TRBJ2-2
abundance: .
v_gene: TRBV6-5
CDR3aa: CASTTTLAGAGELFF

j_gene: TRBJ2-1
abundance: .
v_gene: TRBV28
CDR3aa: CATWRTPVNEQFF

j_gene: TRBJ2-7
abundance: .
v_gene: TRBV6-6
CDR3aa: CASSYSWGRGYEQYF

j_gene: TRBJ2-1
abundance: .
v_gene: TRBV10-1
CDR3aa: CASSGGLYNEQFF

j_gene: TRBJ2-7
abundance: .
v_gene: TRBV6-5
CDR3aa: CASSIGVVYEQYF

j_gene: TRBJ2-5
abundance: .
v_gene: TRBV5-4
CDR3aa: CASSFRFETQYF

j_gene: TRBJ2-4
abundance: .
v_gene: TRBV10-3
CDR3aa: CATGLADDIQYF

j_gene: TRBJ2-5
abundance: .
v_gene: TRBV5-6
CDR3aa: CASSLAGRQETQYF

j_gene: TRBJ1-2
abundance: .
v_gene: TRBV28
CDR3aa: CASGRTAFNYGYTF

j_gene: TRBJ2-1
abundance: .
v_gene: TRBV29-1
CDR3aa: CSASGRALNEQFF

j_gene: TRBJ1-2
abundance: .
v_gene: TRBV29-1
CDR3aa: CSVMRQGARSDYTF

j_gene: TRBJ2-1
abundance: .
v_gene: TRBV5-1
CDR3aa: CASSLNRGGDEQFF

j_gene: TRBJ1-1
abundance: .
v_gene: TRBV6-1
CDR3aa: CASGPGPADTEAFF

j_gene: TRBJ2-1
abundance: .
v_gene: TRBV10-3
CDR3aa: CAISESGGAYNEQFF

j_gene: TRBJ1-1
abundance: once
v_gene: TRBV5-4
CDR3aa: CASSSPREGNTEAFF

j_gene: TRBJ2-1
abundance: .
v_gene: TRBV6-6
CDR3aa: CASSYSSIGNEQFF

j_gene: TRBJ2-7
abundance: .
v_gene: TRBV28
CDR3aa: CASSRLSGEQYF